These 27 T cell receptor beta chains share one sample of origin, sequenced in a study of blood T cell repertoires in COVID-19. The data were produced by immunoSEQ multiplex PCR, yet TCRdb's version contains in-frame clones alone and is incomplete. The table lists a few hundred thousand clones, approximately 86% of them singletons. The sequencing input was PBMCs or T cells enriched from blood (not recorded which). The origin of the receptors is a woman aged 40 to 50 with acute COVID-19.

V and J are TRBV18 and TRBJ2-3, with D perhaps TRBD2 (6 bases). There are 15 residues in the CDR3. Germline V gene lookup returns CDR1 KGHSH and CDR2 LQKENI. The V end lost 3 bases, the J end lost 0 bases, and 10 bases lay between the germline ends. The CDR3 DNA reads as TGTGCCAGCTCACCGGGCGGGGCTAGCACAGATACGCAGTATTTT. Protein product: CASSPGGASTDTQYF.

This rearrangement joins TRBV27 to TRBJ2-7; 7 nucleotides match TRBD2. This CDR3 is 15 amino acids long. Germline V CDR1 and CDR2: MNHEY, SMNVEV (reference sequence). Trimming cost V 4 bases and J 0 bases; bases outside gene matches: 6. CDR3 in DNA: TGTGCCAGCAGTTGGGGGGGGGTTGGCTCCTACGAGCAGTACTTC. Translation gives CASSWGGVGSYEQYF.

The V call is TRBV19, the J call TRBJ2-7; 10 nucleotides agree with TRBD2. Per germline, CDR1 LNHDA and CDR2 SQIVND (reference sequence). The CDR3 sequence is 15 residues long. After removal of 6 bases from V and 4 bases from J, the junction contained 9 bases not matched to a gene. CDR3 nucleotide sequence: TGTGCCAGTAGGGATGGGACTAGCGAAAAATACGAGCAGTACTTC. Its translation: CASRDGTSEKYEQYF.

This sequence joins TRBV5-1 and TRBJ2-2; TRBD1 is a possible D gene (5 bases). Germline CDR1 is SGHRS and CDR2 is YFSETQ. The CDR3 length is 15 residues. Trimming removed 5 bases from V and 2 bases from J, with 13 bases in between. The CDR3: CASSRTGQNTGELFF. The CDR3 DNA reads as TGCGCCAGCAGTCGAACAGGCCAAAACACCGGGGAGCTGTTTTTT. Filled out from reference TRBV5-1 and TRBJ2-2, the complete variable domain reads KAGVTQTPRYLIKTRGQQVTLSCSPISGHRSVSWYQQTPGQGLQFLFEYFSETQRNKGNFPGRFSGRQFSNSRSEMNVSTLELGDSALYLCASSRTGQNTGELFFGEGSRLTVL.

This chain uses TRBV12-5 with TRBJ2-2, with D maybe TRBD1 (6 bases). This CDR3 comprises 14 residues. Germline V gene sequence: CDR1 LGHNT, CDR2 FRNRAP. V was pared by 7 bases and J by 0 bases, with 9 bases between. DNA of the CDR3: TGTGCTAGTGCAACAGGGACGAACACCGGGGAGCTGTTTTTT. It specifies CASATGTNTGELFF.

V gene TRBV13 combines with J gene TRBJ2-5, with TRBD1 matching 7 bases. CDR1 and CDR2 (germline): PRHDT, FYEKMQ (reference sequence). The J segment lost 1 base and the V segment lost 2 bases, leaving 7 bases of the junction unmatched. The CDR3 loop spans 16 amino acids. CDR3 DNA sequence: TGTGCCAGCAGCTTACTACAGGGGTCGGTCCAAGAGACCCAGTACTTC. Amino acids: CASSLLQGSVQETQYF.

The V gene is TRBV9, the J gene TRBJ1-5; D uncertain. The CDR3 extends over 15 amino acids. Germline V gene sequence: CDR1 SGDLS, CDR2 YYNGEE. V was cut by 3 bases and J by 0 bases, with 10 bases left in between. CDR3 sequence reads: CASSEDGNSNQPQHF. CDR3 DNA: TGTGCCAGCAGCGAGGACGGGAATAGCAATCAGCCCCAGCATTTT.

This clone showed up just once. The rearrangement links TRBV4-1 to TRBJ2-3; a possible D gene is TRBD1 (6 bases). CDR1 is MGHRA, CDR2 YSYEKL, per germline. This CDR3 is built from 15 residues. Deletions cut 3 bases from V and 6 bases from J, with 16 bases between. CDR3 region: CASSQAGTRLDTQYF. As DNA, the CDR3 is TGCGCCAGCAGCCAGGCCGGGACAAGGTTGGATACGCAGTATTTT.

V is TRBV2 and J is TRBJ2-7; TRBD2 is a possible D gene (5 bases). Germline V gene lookup returns CDR1 SNHLY and CDR2 FYNNEI. The CDR3 extends over 14 amino acids. Trimming cost V 3 bases and J 3 bases, with 12 bases left between them. CDR3 DNA: TGTGCCAGCAGTGAGGGGAGAGGGATCTACGAGCAGTACTTC. Translating gives CASSEGRGIYEQYF. Using reference TRBV2 and TRBJ2-7 for the parts outside the CDR3, the full variable domain is EPEVTQTPSHQVTQMGQEVILRCVPISNHLYFYWYRQILGQKVEFLVSFYNNEISEKSEIFDDQFSVERPDGSNFTLKIRSTKLEDSAMYFCASSEGRGIYEQYFGPGTRLTVT.

The chain is built from TRBV20-1 and TRBJ2-7; D gene uncertain. Germline loops: CDR1 DFQATT, CDR2 SNEGSKA (reference sequence). The CDR3 covers 11 residues. V lost 6 bases, J lost 6 bases, and 12 bases lay in between. CDR3 in DNA: TGCAGTGCCCGAGCCGACACCGAGCAGTACTTC. This translates into CSARADTEQYF.

The chain uses TRBV6-2 or TRBV6-3 and TRBJ2-7; TRBD2 might be the D (5 bases). The ends were cut back, 4 bases at V and 3 bases at J, with 25 bases in the middle. This CDR3 is built from 18 residues. Per germline, CDR1 MNHEY and CDR2 SVGEGT. CDR3 loop: CASSSGRGLSSGGYEQYF. The CDR3 DNA reads as TGTGCCAGCAGTTCCGGACGGGGTCTGTCGTCGGGTGGCTACGAGCAGTACTTC.

CDR3 region: CASSLAQGLPQFF. DNA of the CDR3: TGCGCCAGCAGCTTGGCACAGGGCTTGCCGCAGTTCTTC. The rearrangement uses TRBV5-1 and TRBJ2-1, with D maybe TRBD1 (6 bases). The CDR3 runs 13 residues. Germline V gene sequence: CDR1 SGHRS, CDR2 YFSETQ. V lost 0 bases and J lost 12, with 13 bases in between.

V gene TRBV11-2 combines with J gene TRBJ2-1; a possible D gene is TRBD1 (6 bases). V lost 1 base and J lost 2, with 21 bases in between. CDR3 length equals 19 residues. CDR1 is SGHAT, CDR2 FQNNGV, per germline. In nucleotides, the CDR3 is TGTGCCAGCAGCTTAGCTCCCCGTACCGACAGGTCAGCCTACAATGAGCAGTTCTTC. It is translated as CASSLAPRTDRSAYNEQFF.

The J gene is TRBJ2-2, the V gene TRBV7-2; possible D gene TRBD2, 7 bases. The CDR3 spans 14 residues. V lost 1 base, J lost 6 bases, and 9 bases lay in between. Per germline, CDR1 SGHTA and CDR2 FQGNSA. DNA for the CDR3: TGTGCCAGCAGCTTAGGGGGGGGCGCCGGGGAGCTGTTTTTT. It encodes CASSLGGGAGELFF.

This sequence joins TRBV7-3 and TRBJ2-5, with TRBD2 identical over 12 bases. Germline CDR1 SGHTA, CDR2 FQGTGA. Losses at the gene ends were 2 bases for V and 0 bases for J; bases not matched to a gene: 1. The CDR3 loop spans 16 amino acids. CDR3 loop: CASSLLAGGYQETQYF. In DNA form, the CDR3 reads TGTGCCAGCAGCTTACTAGCGGGAGGGTACCAAGAGACCCAGTACTTC. Supplemented by reference TRBV7-3 and TRBJ2-5, the full variable domain reads GAGVSQTPSNKVTEKGKYVELRCDPISGHTALYWYRQSLGQGPEFLIYFQGTGAADDSGLPNDRFFAVRPEGSVSTLKIQRTERGDSAVYLCASSLLAGGYQETQYFGPGTRLLVL.

The chain carries TRBV27 and TRBJ2-4, with TRBD1 matching over 7 bases. This CDR3 is built from 15 residues. From germline, CDR1 is MNHEY and CDR2 SMNVEV (reference sequence). V lost 2 bases to trimming and J lost 3 bases; unmatched junction nucleotides: 4. In DNA form, the CDR3 reads TGTGCCAGCAGTTTAGAGGGGGCAGGCAAAAACATTCAGTACTTC. Its translation is CASSLEGAGKNIQYF.

The chain uses TRBV4-2 and TRBJ2-7; 7 nucleotides line up with TRBD2. J gave up 3 bases and V 0 bases, and 11 bases lay outside the gene matches. There are 17 residues in the CDR3. Germline values: CDR1 LGHNA, CDR2 YNFKEQ. The DNA of the CDR3 is TGTGCCAGCAGCCAAGAGGCGGTAGCGGGTGGCCACTACGAGCAGTACTTC. Its protein is CASSQEAVAGGHYEQYF.

This clone was recorded a few times. This chain joins TRBV27 and TRBJ2-2; TRBD1 matches 10 bases. The V gene's germline CDR1 is MNHEY and CDR2 SMNVEV (reference sequence). The CDR3 extends over 17 amino acids. Unmatched junction bases numbered 4, after V lost 3 bases and J lost 0 bases. The CDR3 loop reads CASSFYGTGANTGELFF. CDR3 nucleotide sequence: TGTGCCAGCAGTTTCTACGGGACAGGGGCGAACACCGGGGAGCTGTTTTTT.

The chain uses TRBV5-1 and TRBJ2-3, with 7 bases that match TRBD2. V was clipped by 4 bases and J by 3 bases; unmatched bases: 11. This CDR3 comprises 16 residues. CDR1 SGHRS and CDR2 YFSETQ come from the germline V gene. The CDR3 DNA sequence: TGCGCCAGCAGCCCCCGTGGGCGGGAGAGAACAGATACGCAGTATTTT. Translation gives CASSPRGRERTDTQYF. The full variable domain, rest sourced from reference TRBV5-1 and TRBJ2-3, is KAGVTQTPRYLIKTRGQQVTLSCSPISGHRSVSWYQQTPGQGLQFLFEYFSETQRNKGNFPGRFSGRQFSNSRSEMNVSTLELGDSALYLCASSPRGRERTDTQYFGPGTRLTVL.

V gene TRBV6-4 combines with J gene TRBJ1-4; no definite D call. Per the germline V gene, CDR1 is MRHNA and CDR2 is SNTAGT. V was shortened by 3 bases and J by 4 bases, with 21 bases between the two germline ends. CDR3 length: 18 amino acids. The DNA of the CDR3 is TGTGCCAGCAGTGAGGACCAGAACGCCAGACTAGTTAATGAAAAACTGTTTTTT. Amino acids: CASSEDQNARLVNEKLFF.

The rearrangement joins TRBV6-5 to TRBJ2-7; D is uncertain. V shed 6 bases and J shed 2 bases, with 17 bases lying between them. The CDR3 length is 15 residues. The germline V gene has CDR1 MNHEY and CDR2 SVGAGI. The CDR3 sequence is CASRKFRDLTYEQYF. The CDR3 nucleotides read TGTGCCAGCAGGAAATTTAGAGATCTAACCTACGAGCAGTACTTC.

CDR3 sequence (DNA): TGTGCCAGCAGTTCTCTAGGGACAGGGGGCGAAGTCTGGCATTTT. Translation: CASSSLGTGGEVWHF. The chain has TRBV28 and TRBJ1-5; 12 bases fit TRBD1. V lost 4 bases, J lost 15 bases, and 13 bases stayed unmatched. The CDR3 runs 15 residues. Germline V lookup: CDR1 MDHEN, CDR2 SYDVKM.

The genes are TRBV13 and TRBJ2-4; 7 positions match TRBD1. The length of the CDR3 is 15 residues. CDR1 is PRHDT and CDR2 is FYEKMQ in the germline V gene (reference sequence). Germline trimming cut 4 bases from V and 4 bases from J; bases unmatched to any gene: 7. DNA for the CDR3: TGTGCCAGCAGCTCCTACGGGACAGCGAAAAACATTCAGTACTTC. It specifies CASSSYGTAKNIQYF.

This clone showed up just a few times. V gene TRBV7-9 combines with J gene TRBJ1-2; no firm D call. The CDR3 sequence is 13 residues long. From germline, CDR1 is SEHNR and CDR2 FQNEAQ (reference sequence). V was trimmed by 5 bases and J by 0 bases, leaving 7 bases between them. The CDR3 region has the DNA TGTGCCAGCAGCCCGACAACTAACTATGGCTACACCTTC. It translates to CASSPTTNYGYTF.

The rearrangement links TRBV9 to TRBJ2-2; D might be TRBD1 (5 bases). Germline V gene data show CDR1 as SGDLS and CDR2 as YYNGEE. V shed 5 bases and J shed 7 bases, with 12 bases lying between them. This CDR3 comprises 13 residues. This CDR3 reads CASRDNYDGELFF. CDR3 nucleotide sequence: TGTGCCAGCAGGGACAACTACGACGGGGAGCTGTTTTTT.

The chain is built from TRBV5-1 and TRBJ2-3; 9 nucleotides align to TRBD2. Unmatched junction bases numbered 6, after V lost 3 bases and J lost 7 bases. This CDR3 has 14 residues. Looked up from germline, CDR1 is SGHRS and CDR2 is YFSETQ. CDR3 coding DNA: TGCGCCAGCAGCTCACGTGGACTAGCGCATACGCAGTATTTT. It codes for CASSSRGLAHTQYF.

This rearrangement joins TRBV6-5 to TRBJ1-1; possibly TRBD1 for D (6 bases). The germline CDR1 and CDR2 sequences are MNHEY and SVGAGI. The CDR3 is made up of 14 amino acids. Trimming pared 6 bases from V and 0 bases from J, leaving 11 bases between. For the CDR3, the DNA is TGTGCCAGCAGGCAGACAGGCTTGAACACTGAAGCTTTCTTT. This gives the protein CASRQTGLNTEAFF.